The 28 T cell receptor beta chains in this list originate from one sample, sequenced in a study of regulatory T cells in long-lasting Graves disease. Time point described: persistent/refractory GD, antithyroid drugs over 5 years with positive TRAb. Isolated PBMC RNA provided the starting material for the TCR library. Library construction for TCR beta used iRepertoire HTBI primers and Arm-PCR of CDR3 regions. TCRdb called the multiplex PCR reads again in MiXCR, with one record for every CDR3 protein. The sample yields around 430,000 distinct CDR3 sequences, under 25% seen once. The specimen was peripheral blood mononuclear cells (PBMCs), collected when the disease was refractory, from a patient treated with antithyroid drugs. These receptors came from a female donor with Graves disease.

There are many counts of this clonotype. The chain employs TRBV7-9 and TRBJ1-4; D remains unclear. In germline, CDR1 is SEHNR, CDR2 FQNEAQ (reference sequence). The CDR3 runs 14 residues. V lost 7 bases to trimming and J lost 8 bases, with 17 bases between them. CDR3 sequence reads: CASTHQAAPEKLFF. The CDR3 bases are TGTGCCAGCACCCACCAGGCCGCACCCGAAAAACTGTTTTTT.

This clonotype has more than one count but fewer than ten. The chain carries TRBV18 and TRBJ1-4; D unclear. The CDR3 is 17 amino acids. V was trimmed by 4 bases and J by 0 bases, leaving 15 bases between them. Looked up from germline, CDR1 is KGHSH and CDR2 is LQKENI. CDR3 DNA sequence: TGTGCCAGCTCACGTGGACCTTCACTTGCAACTAATGAAAAACTGTTTTTT. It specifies CASSRGPSLATNEKLFF.

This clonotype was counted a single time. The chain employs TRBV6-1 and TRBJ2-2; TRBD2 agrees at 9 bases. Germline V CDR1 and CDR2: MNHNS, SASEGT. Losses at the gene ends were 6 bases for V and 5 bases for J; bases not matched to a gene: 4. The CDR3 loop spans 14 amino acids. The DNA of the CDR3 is TGTGCCAGCAGCCTGGGACTAGCAACCGGGGAGCTGTTTTTT. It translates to CASSLGLATGELFF.

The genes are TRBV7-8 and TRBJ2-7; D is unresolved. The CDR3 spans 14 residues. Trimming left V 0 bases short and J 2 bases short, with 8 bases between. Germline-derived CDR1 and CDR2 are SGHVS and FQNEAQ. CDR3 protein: CASSLASTPYEQYF. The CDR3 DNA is TGTGCCAGCAGCTTAGCTAGTACTCCCTACGAGCAGTACTTC.

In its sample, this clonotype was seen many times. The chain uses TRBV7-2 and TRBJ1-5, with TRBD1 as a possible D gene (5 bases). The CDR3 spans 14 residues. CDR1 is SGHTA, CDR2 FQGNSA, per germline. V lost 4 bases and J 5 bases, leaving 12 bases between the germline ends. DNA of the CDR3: TGTGCCAGCAGCTCTGGGGCGACGTATCAGCCCCAGCATTTT. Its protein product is CASSSGATYQPQHF.

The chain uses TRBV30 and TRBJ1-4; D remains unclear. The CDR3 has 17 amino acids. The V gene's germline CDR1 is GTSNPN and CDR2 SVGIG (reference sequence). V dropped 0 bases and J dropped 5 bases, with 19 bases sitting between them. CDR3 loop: CAWSVSPLTLGNEKLFF. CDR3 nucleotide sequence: TGTGCCTGGAGTGTAAGCCCCCTGACCCTTGGCAATGAAAAACTGTTTTTT.

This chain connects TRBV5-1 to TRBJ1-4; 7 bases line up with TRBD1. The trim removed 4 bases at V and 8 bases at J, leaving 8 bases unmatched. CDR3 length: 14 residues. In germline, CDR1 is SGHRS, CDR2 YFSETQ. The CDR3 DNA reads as TGCGCCAGCAGCCTGACAGGGTTTGGAGAAAAACTGTTTTTT. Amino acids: CASSLTGFGEKLFF.

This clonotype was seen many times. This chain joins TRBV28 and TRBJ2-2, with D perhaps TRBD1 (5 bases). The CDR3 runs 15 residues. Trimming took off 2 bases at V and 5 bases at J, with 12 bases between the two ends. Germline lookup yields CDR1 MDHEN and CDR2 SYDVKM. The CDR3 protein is CASSLSLGATGELFF. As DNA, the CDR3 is TGTGCCAGCAGTTTAAGTCTTGGGGCGACCGGGGAGCTGTTTTTT.

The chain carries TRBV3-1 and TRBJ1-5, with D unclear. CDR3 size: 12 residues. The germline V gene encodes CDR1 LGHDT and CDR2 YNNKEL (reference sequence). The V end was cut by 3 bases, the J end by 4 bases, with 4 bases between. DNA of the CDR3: TGTGCCAGCAGCCAGGAAAATCAGCCCCAGCATTTT. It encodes CASSQENQPQHF.

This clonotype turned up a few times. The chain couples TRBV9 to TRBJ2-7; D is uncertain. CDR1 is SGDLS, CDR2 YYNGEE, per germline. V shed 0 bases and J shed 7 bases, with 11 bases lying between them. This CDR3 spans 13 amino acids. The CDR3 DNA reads TGTGCCAGCAGCGTAGTGGGGTTGGGGGAGCAGTACTTC. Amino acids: CASSVVGLGEQYF.

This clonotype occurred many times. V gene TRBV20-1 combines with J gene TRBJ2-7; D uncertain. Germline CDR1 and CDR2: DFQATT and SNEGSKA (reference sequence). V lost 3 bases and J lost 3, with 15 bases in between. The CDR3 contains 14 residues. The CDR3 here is CSASTGTRSYEQYF. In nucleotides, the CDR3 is TGCAGTGCTAGCACCGGAACAAGGAGCTACGAGCAGTACTTC.

DNA for the CDR3: TGTGCCAGTAACGAGGGGTGGGAGAGGAATGAGCAGTTCTTC. Protein: CASNEGWERNEQFF. The rearrangement joins TRBV19 to TRBJ2-1; tentatively, D is TRBD1 or TRBD2 (5 bases each). With 7 bases removed from V and 7 bases from J, the gap between germline ends came to 17 bases. CDR1 is LNHDA and CDR2 is SQIVND in the germline V gene (reference sequence). The CDR3 loop spans 14 amino acids.

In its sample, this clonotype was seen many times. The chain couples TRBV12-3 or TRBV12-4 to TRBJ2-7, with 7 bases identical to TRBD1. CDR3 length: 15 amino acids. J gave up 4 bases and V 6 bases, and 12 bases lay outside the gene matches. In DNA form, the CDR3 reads TGTGCCAGCAGCCCAGACAGGGACCTTCTGTACGAGCAGTACTTC. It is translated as CASSPDRDLLYEQYF.

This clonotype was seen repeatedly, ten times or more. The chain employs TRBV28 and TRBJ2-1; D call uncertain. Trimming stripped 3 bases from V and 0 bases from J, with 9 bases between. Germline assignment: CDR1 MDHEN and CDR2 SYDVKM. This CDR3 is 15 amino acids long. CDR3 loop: CASSLWENSYNEQFF. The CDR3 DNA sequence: TGTGCCAGCAGTTTGTGGGAAAACTCCTACAATGAGCAGTTCTTC.

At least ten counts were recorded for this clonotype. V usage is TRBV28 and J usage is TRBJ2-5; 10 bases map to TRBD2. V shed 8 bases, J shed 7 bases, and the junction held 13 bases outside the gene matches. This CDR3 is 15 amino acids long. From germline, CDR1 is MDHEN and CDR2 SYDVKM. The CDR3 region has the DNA TGTGCCAGCTCTCAACGGCTAGCGGGGGCCGTGACCCAGTACTTC. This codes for CASSQRLAGAVTQYF.

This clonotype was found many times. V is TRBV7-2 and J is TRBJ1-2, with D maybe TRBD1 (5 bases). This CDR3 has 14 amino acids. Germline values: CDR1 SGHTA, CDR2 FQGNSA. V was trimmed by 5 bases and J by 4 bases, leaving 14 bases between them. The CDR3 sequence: CASSQDQGRYGYTF. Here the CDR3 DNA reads TGTGCCAGCAGCCAAGACCAGGGTCGCTATGGCTACACCTTC.

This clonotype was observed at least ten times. The CDR3: CASNTDDTGELFF. CDR3 in DNA: TGTGCCAGCAATACAGATGACACCGGGGAGCTGTTTTTT. J is TRBJ2-2 and V is TRBV6-4; D is ambiguous. V was clipped by 7 bases and J by 3 bases, with 9 bases between them. CDR3 length: 13 amino acids. Germline V CDR1 and CDR2: MRHNA, SNTAGT.

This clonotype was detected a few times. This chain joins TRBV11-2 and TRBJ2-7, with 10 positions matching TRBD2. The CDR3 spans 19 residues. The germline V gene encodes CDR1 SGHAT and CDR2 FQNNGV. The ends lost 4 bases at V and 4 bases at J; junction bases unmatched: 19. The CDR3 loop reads CASSWGGGRQREGPYEQYF. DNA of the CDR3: TGTGCCAGCAGCTGGGGAGGGGGGAGACAGCGGGAGGGCCCGTACGAGCAGTACTTC.

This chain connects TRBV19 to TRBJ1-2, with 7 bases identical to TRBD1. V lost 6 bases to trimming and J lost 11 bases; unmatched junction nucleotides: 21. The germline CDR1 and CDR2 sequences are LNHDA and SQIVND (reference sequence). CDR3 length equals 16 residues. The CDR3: CASRPTRGTRQGWYTF. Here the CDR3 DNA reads TGTGCCAGTAGGCCCACCAGGGGGACACGACAGGGTTGGTACACCTTC.

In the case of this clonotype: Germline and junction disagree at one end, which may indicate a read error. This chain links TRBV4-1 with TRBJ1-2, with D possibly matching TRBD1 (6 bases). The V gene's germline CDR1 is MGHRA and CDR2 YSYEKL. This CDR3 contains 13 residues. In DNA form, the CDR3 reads TGCGCCAGCGGCCAAGTAGGGACACCCGACTACACCTTC. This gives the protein CASGQVGTPDYTF.

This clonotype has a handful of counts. This CDR3 is CASSSSGTNFSPLHF. The CDR3 DNA follows: TGTGCCAGCAGTTCCTCCGGGACTAATTTTTCACCCCTCCACTTT. The V gene is TRBV6-5, the J gene TRBJ1-6; TRBD1 might be the D (5 bases). CDR1 and CDR2 from the germline V gene are MNHEY and SVGAGI. V shed 4 bases and J shed 9 bases, with 16 bases lying between them. There are 15 residues in the CDR3.

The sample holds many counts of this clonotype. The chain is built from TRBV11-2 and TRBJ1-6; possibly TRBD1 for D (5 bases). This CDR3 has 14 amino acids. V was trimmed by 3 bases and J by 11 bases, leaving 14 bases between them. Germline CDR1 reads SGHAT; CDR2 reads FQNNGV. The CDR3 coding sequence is TGTGCCAGCAGCTTTGGGCGCCAGGGAACACCCCTCCACTTT. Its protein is CASSFGRQGTPLHF.

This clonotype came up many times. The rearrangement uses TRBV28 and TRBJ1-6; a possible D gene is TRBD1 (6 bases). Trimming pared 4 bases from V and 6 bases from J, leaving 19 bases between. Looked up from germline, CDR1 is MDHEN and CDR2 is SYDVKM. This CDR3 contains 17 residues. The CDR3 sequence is CASSSGATGRANSPLHF. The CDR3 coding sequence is TGTGCCAGCAGTTCGGGGGCCACGGGCAGGGCTAATTCACCCCTCCACTTT.

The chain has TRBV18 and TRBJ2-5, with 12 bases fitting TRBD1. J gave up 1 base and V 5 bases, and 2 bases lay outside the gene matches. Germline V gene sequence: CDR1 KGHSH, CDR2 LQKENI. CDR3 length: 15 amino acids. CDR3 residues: CASSRDRGLQETQYF. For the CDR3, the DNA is TGTGCCAGCTCAAGGGACAGGGGGCTCCAAGAGACCCAGTACTTC.

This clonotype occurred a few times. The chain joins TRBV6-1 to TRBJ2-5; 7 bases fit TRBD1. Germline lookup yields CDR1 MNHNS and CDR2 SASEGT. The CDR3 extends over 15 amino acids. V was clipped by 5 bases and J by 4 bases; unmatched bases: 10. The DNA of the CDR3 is TGTGCCAGCAGTAAAGGGACAGTTCGGGGAGAGACCCAGTACTTC. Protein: CASSKGTVRGETQYF.

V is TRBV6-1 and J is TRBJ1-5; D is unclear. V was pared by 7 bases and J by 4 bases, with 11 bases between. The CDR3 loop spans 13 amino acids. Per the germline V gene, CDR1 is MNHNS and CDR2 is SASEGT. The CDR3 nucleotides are TGTGCCAGCACTATGGAACCTAATCAGCCCCAGCATTTT. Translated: CASTMEPNQPQHF.

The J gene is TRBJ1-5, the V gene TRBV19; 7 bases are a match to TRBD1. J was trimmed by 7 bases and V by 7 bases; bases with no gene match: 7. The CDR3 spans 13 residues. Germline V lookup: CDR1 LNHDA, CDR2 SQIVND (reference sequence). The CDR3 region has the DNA TGTGCCAGTACCCAGGGGGGCTGGCAGCCCCAGCATTTT. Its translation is CASTQGGWQPQHF.

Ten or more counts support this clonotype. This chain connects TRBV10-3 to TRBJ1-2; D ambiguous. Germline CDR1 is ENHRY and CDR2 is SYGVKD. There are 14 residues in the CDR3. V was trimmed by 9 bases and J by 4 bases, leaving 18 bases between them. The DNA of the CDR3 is TGTGCCATTCCCGGACCGGCGGCCCTCTATGGCTACACCTTC. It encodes CAIPGPAALYGYTF.